This T cell receptor beta chain is from a study of T cell clones after liver transplantation. Assay: immunoSEQ multiplex PCR; the TCRdb copy retains only in-frame clones and omits some. The repertoire includes roughly 100,000 clones, roughly four fifths of them detected once, and approximately 2.9% sits in the top ten. Per germline, CDR1 SGHNT and CDR2 YENEEA. There are 17 residues in the CDR3. With V trimmed by 1 base and J by 6 bases, 7 bases remained unmatched. The rearrangement uses TRBV11-3 and TRBJ2-1; 12 nucleotides match TRBD2. The sequenced sample was CD4+ T cells from blood, obtained approximately 4 years after liver transplant. The sequence derives from a human patient who received a liver transplant. A subset of T cells may come from the graft donor. In DNA, the CDR3 is TGTGCCAGCAGCTTAGGCAGACTAGCGGGAGTTCTCAATGAGCAGTTCTTC. It translates to CASSLGRLAGVLNEQFF.